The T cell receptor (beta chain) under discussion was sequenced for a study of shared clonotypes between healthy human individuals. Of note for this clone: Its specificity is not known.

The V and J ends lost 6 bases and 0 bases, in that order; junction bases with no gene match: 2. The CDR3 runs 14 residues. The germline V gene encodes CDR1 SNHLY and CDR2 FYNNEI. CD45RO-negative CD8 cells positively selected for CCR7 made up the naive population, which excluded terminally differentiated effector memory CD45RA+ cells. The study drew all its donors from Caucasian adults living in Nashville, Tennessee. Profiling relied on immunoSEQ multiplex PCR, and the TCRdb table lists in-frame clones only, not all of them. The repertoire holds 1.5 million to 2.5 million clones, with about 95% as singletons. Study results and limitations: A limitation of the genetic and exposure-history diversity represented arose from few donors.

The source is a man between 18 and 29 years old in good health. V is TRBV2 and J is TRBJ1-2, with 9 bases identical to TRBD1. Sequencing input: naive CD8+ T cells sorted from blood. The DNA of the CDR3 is TGTGCCAGCAGAGGGACAGGGACTAACTATGGCTACACCTTC. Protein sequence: CASRGTGTNYGYTF.